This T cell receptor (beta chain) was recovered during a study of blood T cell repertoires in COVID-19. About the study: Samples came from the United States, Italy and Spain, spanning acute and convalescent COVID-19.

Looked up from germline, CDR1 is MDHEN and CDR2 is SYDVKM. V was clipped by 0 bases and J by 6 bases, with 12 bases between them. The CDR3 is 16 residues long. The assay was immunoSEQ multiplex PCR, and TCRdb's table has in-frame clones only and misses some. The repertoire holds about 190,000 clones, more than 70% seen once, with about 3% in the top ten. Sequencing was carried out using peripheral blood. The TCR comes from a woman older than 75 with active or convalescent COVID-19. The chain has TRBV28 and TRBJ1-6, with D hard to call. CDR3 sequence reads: CASSLWRGVSNSPLHF. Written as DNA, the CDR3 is TGTGCCAGCAGTTTATGGCGGGGAGTTAGTAATTCACCCCTCCACTTT.